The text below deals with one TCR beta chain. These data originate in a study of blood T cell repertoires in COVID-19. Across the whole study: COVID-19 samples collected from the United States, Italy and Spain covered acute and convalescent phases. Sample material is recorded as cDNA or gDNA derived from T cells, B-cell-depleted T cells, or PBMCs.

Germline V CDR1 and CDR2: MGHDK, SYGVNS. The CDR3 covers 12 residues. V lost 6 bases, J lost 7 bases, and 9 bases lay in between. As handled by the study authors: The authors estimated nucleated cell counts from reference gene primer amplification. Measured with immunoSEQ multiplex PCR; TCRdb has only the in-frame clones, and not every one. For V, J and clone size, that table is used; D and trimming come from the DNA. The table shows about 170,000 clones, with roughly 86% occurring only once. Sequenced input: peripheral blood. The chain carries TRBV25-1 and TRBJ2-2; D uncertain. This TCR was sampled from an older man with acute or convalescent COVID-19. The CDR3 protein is CASSPLGGELFF. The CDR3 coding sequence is TGTGCCAGCAGCCCCCTAGGCGGGGAGCTGTTTTTT.